These T cell receptor beta chains were read from a single sample in a study of breast tumors, draining lymph nodes, adjacent tissues. TCRdb itself ran the multiplex PCR reads through MiXCR, one entry per CDR3 protein. Here the sample spans 160,000 or so distinct CDR3 sequences, more than 25% being singletons. The source material was axillary lymph node tissue. Receptors originate from a female donor with breast cancer. Some clones in this sample may be carry-over from other donors' samples. The CDR3 runs from the conserved cysteine through the conserved F or W. The order of the fields is clone size, J gene, D gene, V gene, CDR3 protein, CDR3 DNA. D genes are given only for firm matches. A row's size may be missing; if present it is once, few, many or a size class.

- TRBJ2-1 TRBD2 TRBV7-8 CASSLAGGGNYEQFF TGTGCCAGCAGCTTAGCGGGGGGGGGAAACTATGAGCAGTTCTTC
many TRBJ2-3 - TRBV6-5 CASSYSGGADTQYF TGTGCCAGCAGTTACTCTGGGGGTGCAGATACGCAGTATTTT
once TRBJ1-2 - TRBV5-1 CAGSLRGENYGYTF TGCGCCGGTAGCTTGAGGGGGGAGAACTATGGCTACACCTTC
many TRBJ1-2 - TRBV15 CATSRVGQAEGYTF TGTGCCACCAGCAGAGTGGGGCAAGCTGAAGGCTACACCTTC
many TRBJ1-2 - TRBV6-5 CASSYSRGNGYTF TGTGCCAGCAGTTACTCACGGGGGAATGGCTACACCTTC
many TRBJ2-2 TRBD1 TRBV7-8 CASSLDTGAAGELFF TGTGCCAGCAGCTTAGACACAGGGGCAGCCGGGGAGCTGTTTTTT
- TRBJ2-6 - TRBV20-1 CSARTASGANVLTF TGCAGTGCTAGAACAGCCTCTGGGGCCAACGTCCTGACTTTC
- TRBJ2-2 - TRBV6-2/TRBV6-3 CASRTAGELFF TGTGCCAGCAGGACAGCCGGGGAGCTGTTTTTT
many TRBJ2-7 - TRBV4-1 CASSQDTGRAYEQYF TGCGCCAGCAGCCAAGACACAGGGCGAGCCTACGAGCAGTACTTC
many TRBJ1-5 - TRBV6-1 CASSERNRASNQPQHF TGTGCCAGCAGTGAAAGGAACAGGGCCTCCAATCAGCCCCAGCATTTT
few TRBJ1-3 - TRBV30 CAWVGRISGNTIYF TGTGCCTGGGTAGGACGGATCTCTGGAAACACCATATATTTT
many TRBJ2-7 - TRBV7-2 CASSWGDSGSYEQYF TGTGCCAGCAGCTGGGGGGACAGCGGGTCCTACGAGCAGTACTTC
few TRBJ1-3 - TRBV6-1 CASTPGPRPGNTIYF TGTGCCAGCACCCCGGGCCCACGGCCAGGAAACACCATATATTTT
many TRBJ2-5 - TRBV5-8 CASSLGGPTQYF TGTGCCAGCAGCTTGGGTGGTCCGACCCAGTACTTC
many TRBJ1-4 - TRBV4-1 CASSQGTRNEKLFF TGCGCCAGCAGCCAAGGGACACGTAATGAAAAACTGTTTTTT
few TRBJ2-7 TRBD1 TRBV20-1 CSAISGRTGAFEQYF TGCAGTGCTATATCGGGGAGGACAGGGGCCTTCGAGCAGTACTTC
- TRBJ2-7 TRBD2 TRBV6-5 CASSHSYATSGRAYEQYF TGTGCCAGCAGTCACTCATATGCGACTAGCGGGAGGGCGTACGAGCAGTACTTC
many TRBJ2-7 - TRBV15 CATSTISGLLSYEQYF TGTGCCACCAGCACCATAAGCGGACTACTCTCCTACGAGCAGTACTTC
- TRBJ2-1 - TRBV20-1 CSAGRGRVYTEQFF TGCAGTGCTGGGCGGGGCAGGGTGTACACTGAGCAGTTCTTC
many TRBJ1-5 - TRBV3-1 CASSQAAGARPQHF TGTGCCAGCAGCCAAGCTGCGGGGGCTCGGCCCCAGCATTTT
many TRBJ1-2 - TRBV28 CASSSPSGSNYGYTF TGTGCCAGCAGTTCCCCTAGCGGATCCAACTATGGCTACACCTTC
- TRBJ2-3 - TRBV6-6 CASSFPTGTDTQYF TGTGCCAGCAGTTTCCCGACCGGCACAGATACGCAGTATTTT